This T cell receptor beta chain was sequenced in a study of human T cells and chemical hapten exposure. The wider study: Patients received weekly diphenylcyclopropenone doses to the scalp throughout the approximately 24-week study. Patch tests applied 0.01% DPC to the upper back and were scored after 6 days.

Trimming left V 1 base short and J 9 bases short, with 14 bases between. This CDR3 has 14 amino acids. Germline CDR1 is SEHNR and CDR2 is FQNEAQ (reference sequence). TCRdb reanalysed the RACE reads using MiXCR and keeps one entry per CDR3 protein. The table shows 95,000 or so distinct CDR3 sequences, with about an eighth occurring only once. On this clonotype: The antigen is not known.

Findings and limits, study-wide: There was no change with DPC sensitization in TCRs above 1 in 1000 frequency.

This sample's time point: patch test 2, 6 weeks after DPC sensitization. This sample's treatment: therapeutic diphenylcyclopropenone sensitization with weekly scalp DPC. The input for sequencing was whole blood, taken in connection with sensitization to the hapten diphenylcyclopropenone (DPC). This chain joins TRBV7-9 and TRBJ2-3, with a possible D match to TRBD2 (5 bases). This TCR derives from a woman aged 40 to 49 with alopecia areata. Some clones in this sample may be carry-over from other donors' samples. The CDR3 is CASSLESSGETQYF. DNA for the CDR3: TGTGCCAGCAGCTTAGAATCGTCCGGGGAGACGCAGTATTTT.